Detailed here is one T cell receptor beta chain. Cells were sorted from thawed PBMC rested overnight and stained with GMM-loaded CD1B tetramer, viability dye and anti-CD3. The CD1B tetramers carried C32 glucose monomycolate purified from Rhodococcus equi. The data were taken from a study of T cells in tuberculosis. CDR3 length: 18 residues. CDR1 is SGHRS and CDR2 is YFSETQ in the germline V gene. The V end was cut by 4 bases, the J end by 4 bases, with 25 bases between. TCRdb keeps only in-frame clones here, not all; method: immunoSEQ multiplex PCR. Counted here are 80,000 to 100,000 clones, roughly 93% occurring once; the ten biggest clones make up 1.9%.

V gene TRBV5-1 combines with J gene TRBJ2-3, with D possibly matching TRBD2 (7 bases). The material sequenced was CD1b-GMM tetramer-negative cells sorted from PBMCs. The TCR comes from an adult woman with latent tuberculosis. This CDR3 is CASSPEWLGRGRADTQYF. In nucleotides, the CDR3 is TGCGCCAGCAGCCCCGAATGGTTGGGGCGGGGGCGGGCAGATACGCAGTATTTT.